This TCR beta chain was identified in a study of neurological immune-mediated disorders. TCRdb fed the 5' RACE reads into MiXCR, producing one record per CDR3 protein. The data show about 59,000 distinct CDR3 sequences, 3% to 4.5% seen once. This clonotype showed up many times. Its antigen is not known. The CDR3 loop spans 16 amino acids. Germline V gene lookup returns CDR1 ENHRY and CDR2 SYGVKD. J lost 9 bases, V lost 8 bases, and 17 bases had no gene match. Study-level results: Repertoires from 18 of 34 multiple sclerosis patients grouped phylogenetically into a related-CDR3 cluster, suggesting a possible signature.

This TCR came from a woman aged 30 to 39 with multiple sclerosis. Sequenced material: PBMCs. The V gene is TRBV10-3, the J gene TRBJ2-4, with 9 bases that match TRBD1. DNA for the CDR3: TGTGCCATCGCCCCCCTGGGAACCGACAGGGGGGGCATTCAGTACTTC. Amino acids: CAIAPLGTDRGGIQYF.